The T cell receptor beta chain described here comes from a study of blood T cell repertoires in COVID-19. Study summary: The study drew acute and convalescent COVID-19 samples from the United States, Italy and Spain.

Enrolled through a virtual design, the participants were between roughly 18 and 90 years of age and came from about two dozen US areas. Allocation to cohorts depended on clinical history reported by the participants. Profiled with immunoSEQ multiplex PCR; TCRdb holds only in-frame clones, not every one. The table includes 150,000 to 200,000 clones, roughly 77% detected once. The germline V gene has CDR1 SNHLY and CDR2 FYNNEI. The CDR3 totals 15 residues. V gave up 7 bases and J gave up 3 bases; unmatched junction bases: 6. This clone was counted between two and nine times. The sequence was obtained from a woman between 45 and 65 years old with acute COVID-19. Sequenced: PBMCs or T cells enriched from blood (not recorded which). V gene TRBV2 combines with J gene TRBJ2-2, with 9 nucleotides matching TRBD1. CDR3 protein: CASTPGQGDTGELFF. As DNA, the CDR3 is TGTGCCAGCACTCCGGGACAGGGTGACACCGGGGAGCTGTTTTTT.